One T cell receptor (beta chain) is described in this entry. Its antigen remains unidentified. The length of the CDR3 is 16 residues. In germline, CDR1 is SGHVS, CDR2 FQNEAQ. This sample was taken from a study of monozygotic twins with inflammatory bowel disease. The study, taken as a whole, reports: Concordance status among twins (concordant versus discordant) showed no link to repertoire similarity, possibly from limited power.

TCRdb processed the 5' RACE reads again and assigns one entry to each CDR3 protein, with no DNA. Its table lists approximately 210,000 distinct CDR3 sequences. The chain recombines TRBV7-8 with TRBJ2-2; TCRdb designates TRBD2, a call that cannot be tested without DNA. The sample taken for sequencing was blood. The TCR sequence derives from a human donor with ulcerative colitis or Crohn's disease, or a healthy co-twin of an affected twin (not recorded which). The CDR3: CASSLHPAGGTGELFF.